Listed below are T cell receptor beta chains from one sample, sequenced in a study of T cell repertoires in cytomegalovirus infection. These receptors lack a known antigen. TCRdb called the reads again in MiXCR, with one record for every CDR3 protein. The repertoire holds roughly 990,000 distinct CDR3 sequences, around 29% seen once, with about 14% in the top ten. The specimen comprised cultured CD8+ T cells from PBMCs, sampled from culture after CMV antigen stimulation. The receptors were sampled from a human donor in good health (CMV status not recorded). Some clones in this sample may be carry-over from other donors' samples. Each CDR3 is given with its conserved first and last residue. D genes are given only for firm matches. For some rows the clone size is stated as once, few or many, or as a class when expanded; others skip it.

J	V	D	size	DNA	CDR3
TRBJ1-2	TRBV3-1	-	few	TGTGCCAGCAGCCACCCCCCCGGCAGGGGAGGAGGCTACACCTTC	CASSHPPGRGGGYTF
TRBJ1-2	TRBV7-2	TRBD1	few	TGTGCCAGCAGCTTAGAAGAGGGGGCCGTCTATGGCTACACCTTC	CASSLEEGAVYGYTF
TRBJ2-7	TRBV12-5	-	few	TGTGCTAGTGGGTCCGGAGCGAACTACGAGCAGTACTTC	CASGSGANYEQYF
TRBJ2-2	TRBV5-4	-	-	TGTGCCAGCAGCTTGTACCAGGGGAACACCGGGGAGCTGTTTTTT	CASSLYQGNTGELFF
TRBJ1-2	TRBV12-3/TRBV12-4	-	-	TGTGCCAGCAGCCCGGAGGGGAATGGCTACACCTTC	CASSPEGNGYTF
TRBJ2-7	TRBV10-3	-	few	TGTGCCATCAGTGACGGCACCACCGCCTACGAGCAGTACTTC	CAISDGTTAYEQYF
TRBJ1-1	TRBV10-3	TRBD1	-	TGTGCCATCAGTGATTCCGACAGGGCATTGAACACTGAAGCTTTCTTT	CAISDSDRALNTEAFF
TRBJ2-3	TRBV2	-	few	TGTGCCAGCAGTGACTCCGACAGACCAGATACGCAGTATTTT	CASSDSDRPDTQYF
TRBJ2-5	TRBV7-2	TRBD1	many	TGTGCCAGCAGCCTGTGGGACAGGGCATACGAGACCCAGTACTTC	CASSLWDRAYETQYF
TRBJ1-1	TRBV27	-	-	TGTGCCAGCAGTTTATATCCCGGCCGACCTGAAGCTTTCTTT	CASSLYPGRPEAFF